This TCR beta chain was identified during a study of OX40 agonist ivuxolimab in advanced cancers. Study-wide background: It was permissible to have had prior anti-PD-1, anti-PD-L1 or anti-CTLA-4 therapy, and approximately 40% had some.

Samples were taken at baseline and on day 1 of cycles 4 and 7. Using immunoSEQ multiplex PCR, the repertoire was profiled, and TCRdb retains in-frame clones only, with some absent. The repertoire holds 77,000 or so clones, with approximately 89% as singletons. Regarding this clone: The antigen is not known.

Findings and caveats of the study: Researchers did not establish what antigens the expanded peripheral T cells target. Certain nonresponders likewise exhibited a low normalized T-cell clonal expansion.

This TCR was recovered from an adult with an advanced solid tumor such as melanoma, head and neck, liver or kidney cancer. The sequencing used CD4+ or CD8+ T cells sorted from blood, collected in a trial of the OX40 agonist ivuxolimab.

The CDR3 region has the DNA TGTGCCTGGAACCTTAAGCTCCTAGCGGGGCCTTACAATGAGCAGTTCTTC. This translates into CAWNLKLLAGPYNEQFF. The chain employs TRBV30 and TRBJ2-1; TRBD2 agrees at 9 bases. The CDR3 sequence is 17 residues long. V shed 4 bases, J shed 4 bases, and the junction held 14 bases outside the gene matches. Germline V gene sequence: CDR1 GTSNPN, CDR2 SVGIG (reference sequence).